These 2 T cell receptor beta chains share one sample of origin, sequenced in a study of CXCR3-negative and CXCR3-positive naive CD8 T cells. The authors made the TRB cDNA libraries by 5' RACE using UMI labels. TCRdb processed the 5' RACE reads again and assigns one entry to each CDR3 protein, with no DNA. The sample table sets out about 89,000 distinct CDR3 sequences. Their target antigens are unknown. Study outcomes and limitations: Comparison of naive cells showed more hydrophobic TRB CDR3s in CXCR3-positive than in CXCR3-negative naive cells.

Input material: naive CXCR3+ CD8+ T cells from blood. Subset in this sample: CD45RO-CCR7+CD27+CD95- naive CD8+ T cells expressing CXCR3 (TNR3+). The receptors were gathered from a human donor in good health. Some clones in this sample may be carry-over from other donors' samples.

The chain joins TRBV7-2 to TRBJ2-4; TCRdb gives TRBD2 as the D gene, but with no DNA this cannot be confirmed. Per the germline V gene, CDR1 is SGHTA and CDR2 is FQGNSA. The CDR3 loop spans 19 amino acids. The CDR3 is CASRDEPANQGLGQNIQYF.

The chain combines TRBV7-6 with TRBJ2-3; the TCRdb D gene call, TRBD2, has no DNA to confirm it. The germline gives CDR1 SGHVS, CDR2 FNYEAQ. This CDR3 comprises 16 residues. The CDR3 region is CASSLNPGLPTDTQYF.